This T cell receptor (beta chain) originates from a study of spatial heterogeneity in lung cancer. Study as a whole: Patients with untreated early-stage non-small cell lung cancer, numbering approximately 70, were the donors. Raw reads contained each unique TCR and UMI combination more than ten times on average. Study-level points and caveats: There were more appearances of ubiquitous expanded tumor TCRs in blood at resection than at follow-up.

This clonotype appeared a few times. Its specificity is unknown. Per germline, CDR1 SGHDT and CDR2 YYEEEE. There are 12 residues in the CDR3. The V and J ends lost 4 bases and 5 bases respectively, with 10 bases between them. The time point was: blood at routine non-recurrence follow-up after resection. From tumor, nontumor lung or frozen PBMC, whole RNA was taken unsorted for sequencing. The library protocol tagged each TCR cDNA with a unique molecular identifier. TCRdb re-analysed the 5' RACE reads in MiXCR, keeping a single row per CDR3 protein. This table has some 120,000 distinct CDR3 sequences, roughly an eighth appearing once.

V is TRBV5-6 and J is TRBJ2-7; maybe TRBD2 (5 bases). The sample in question was PBMCs, obtained at follow-up. The clonotype was recovered from a male donor with early-stage non-small cell lung cancer. CDR3 sequence: CASSPGSDEQYF. In DNA, the CDR3 is TGTGCCAGCAGCCCGGGGTCCGACGAGCAGTACTTC.